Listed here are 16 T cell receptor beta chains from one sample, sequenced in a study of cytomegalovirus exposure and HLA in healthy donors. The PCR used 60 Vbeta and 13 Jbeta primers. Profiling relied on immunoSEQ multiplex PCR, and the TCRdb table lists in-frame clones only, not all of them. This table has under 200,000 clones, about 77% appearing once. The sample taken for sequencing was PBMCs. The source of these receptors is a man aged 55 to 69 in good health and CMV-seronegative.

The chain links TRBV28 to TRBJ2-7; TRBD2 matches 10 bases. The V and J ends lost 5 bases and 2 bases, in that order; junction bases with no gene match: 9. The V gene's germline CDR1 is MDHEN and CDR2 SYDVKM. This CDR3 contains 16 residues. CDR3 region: CASSVAGGLGTYEQYF. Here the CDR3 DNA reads TGTGCCAGCAGTGTAGCGGGAGGATTGGGAACCTACGAGCAGTACTTC.

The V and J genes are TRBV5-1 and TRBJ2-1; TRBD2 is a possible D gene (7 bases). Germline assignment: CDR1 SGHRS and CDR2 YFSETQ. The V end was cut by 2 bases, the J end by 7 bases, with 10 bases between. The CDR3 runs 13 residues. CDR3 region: CASSFGGQNEQFF. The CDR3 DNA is TGCGCCAGCAGCTTCGGGGGGCAAAATGAGCAGTTCTTC.

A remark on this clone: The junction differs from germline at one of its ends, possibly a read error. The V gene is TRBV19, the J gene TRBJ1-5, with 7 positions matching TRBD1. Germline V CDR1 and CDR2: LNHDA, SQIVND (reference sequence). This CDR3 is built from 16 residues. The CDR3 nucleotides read TGTGCCAGTAGGCCGGACACCGGGACAGTGAATCAGCCCCAGAATTTT. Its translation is CASRPDTGTVNQPQNF. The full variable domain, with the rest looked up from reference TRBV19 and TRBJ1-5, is DGGITQSPKYLFRKEGQNVTLSCEQNLNHDAMYWYRQDPGQGLRLIYYSQIVNDFQKGDIAEGYSVSREKKESFPLTVTSAQKNPTAFYLCASRPDTGTVNQPQNFGDGTRLSIL.

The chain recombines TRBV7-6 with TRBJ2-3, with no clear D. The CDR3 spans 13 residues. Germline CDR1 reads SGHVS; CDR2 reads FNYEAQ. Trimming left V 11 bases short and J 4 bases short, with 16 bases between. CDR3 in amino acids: CAVGRMSADTQYF. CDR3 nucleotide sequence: TGTGCCGTCGGTAGGATGAGCGCAGATACGCAGTATTTT.

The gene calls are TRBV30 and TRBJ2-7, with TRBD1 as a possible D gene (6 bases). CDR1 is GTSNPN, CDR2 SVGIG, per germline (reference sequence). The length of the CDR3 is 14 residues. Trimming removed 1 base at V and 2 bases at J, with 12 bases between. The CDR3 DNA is TGTGCCTGGAGTGACGACAGGTTTACCTACGAGCAGTACTTC. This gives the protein CAWSDDRFTYEQYF. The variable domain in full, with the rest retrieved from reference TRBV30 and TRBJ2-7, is SQTIHQWPATLVQPVGSPLSLECTVEGTSNPNLYWYRQAAGRGLQLLFYSVGIGQISSEVPQNLSASRPQDRQFILSSKKLLLSDSGFYLCAWSDDRFTYEQYFGPGTRLTVT.

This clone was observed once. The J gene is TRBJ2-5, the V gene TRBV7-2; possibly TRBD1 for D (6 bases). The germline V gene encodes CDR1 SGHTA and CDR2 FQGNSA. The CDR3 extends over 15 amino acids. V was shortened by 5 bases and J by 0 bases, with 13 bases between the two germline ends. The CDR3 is CASSPQTGYQETQYF. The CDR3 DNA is TGTGCCAGCAGCCCACAGACAGGTTACCAAGAGACCCAGTACTTC.

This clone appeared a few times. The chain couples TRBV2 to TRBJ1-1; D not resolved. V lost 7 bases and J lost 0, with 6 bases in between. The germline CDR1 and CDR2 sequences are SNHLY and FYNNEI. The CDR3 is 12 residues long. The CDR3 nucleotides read TGTGCCAGCACCGGGGTGAACACTGAAGCTTTCTTT. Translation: CASTGVNTEAFF.

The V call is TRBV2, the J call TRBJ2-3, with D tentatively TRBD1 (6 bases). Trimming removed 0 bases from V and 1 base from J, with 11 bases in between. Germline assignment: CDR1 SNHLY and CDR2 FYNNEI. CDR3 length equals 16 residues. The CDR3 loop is CASSEAWGRRTDTQYF. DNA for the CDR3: TGTGCCAGCAGTGAAGCGTGGGGGCGCCGCACAGATACGCAGTATTTT.

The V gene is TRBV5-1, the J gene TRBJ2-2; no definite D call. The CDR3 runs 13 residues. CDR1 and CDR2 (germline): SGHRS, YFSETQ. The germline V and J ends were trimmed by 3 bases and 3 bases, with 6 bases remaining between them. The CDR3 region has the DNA TGCGCCAGCAGCTCCCCTGACACCGGGGAGCTGTTTTTT. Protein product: CASSSPDTGELFF.

The CDR3 region has the DNA TGTGCCAGCAGCTTGCCCGGAACCGGGCAGCCCCAGCATTTT. Translated, it gives CASSLPGTGQPQHF. V and J are TRBV5-6 and TRBJ1-5; D remains ambiguous. This CDR3 comprises 14 residues. Germline lookup yields CDR1 SGHDT and CDR2 YYEEEE. Trimming removed 1 base at V and 7 bases at J, with 12 bases between.

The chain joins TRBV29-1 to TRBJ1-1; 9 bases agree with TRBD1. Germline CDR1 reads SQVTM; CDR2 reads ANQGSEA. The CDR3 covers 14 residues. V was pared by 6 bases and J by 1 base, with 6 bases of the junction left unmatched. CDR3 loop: CSVATGQGNTEAFF. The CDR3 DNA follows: TGCAGCGTGGCCACGGGACAGGGGAACACTGAAGCTTTCTTT.

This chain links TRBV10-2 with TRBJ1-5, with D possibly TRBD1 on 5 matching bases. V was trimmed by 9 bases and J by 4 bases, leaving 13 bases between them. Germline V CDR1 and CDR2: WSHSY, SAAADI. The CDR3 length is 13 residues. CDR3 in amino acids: CASHQGGNQPQHF. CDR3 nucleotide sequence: TGCGCCAGTCACCAGGGAGGTAATCAGCCCCAGCATTTT.

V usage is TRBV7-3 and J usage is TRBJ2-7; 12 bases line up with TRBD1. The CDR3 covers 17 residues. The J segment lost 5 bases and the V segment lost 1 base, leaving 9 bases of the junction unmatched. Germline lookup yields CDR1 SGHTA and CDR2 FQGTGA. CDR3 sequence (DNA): TGTGCCAGCAGCTTAAAAGGTAGGGGACAGGGGGCGGACGAGCAGTACTTC. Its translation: CASSLKGRGQGADEQYF.

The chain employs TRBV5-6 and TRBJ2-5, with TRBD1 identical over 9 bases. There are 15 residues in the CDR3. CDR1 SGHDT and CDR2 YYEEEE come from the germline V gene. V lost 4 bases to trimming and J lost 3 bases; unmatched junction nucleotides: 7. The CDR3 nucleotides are TGTGCCAGCAGCCTCCGGGACAGGGAGGAAGAGACCCAGTACTTC. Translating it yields CASSLRDREEETQYF.

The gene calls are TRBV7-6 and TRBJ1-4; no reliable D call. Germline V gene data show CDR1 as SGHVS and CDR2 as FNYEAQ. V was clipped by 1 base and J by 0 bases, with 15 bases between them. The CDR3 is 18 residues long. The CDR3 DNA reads TGTGCCAGCAGCTTAGGACCCCGGGTATCGGCAACTAATGAAAAACTGTTTTTT. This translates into CASSLGPRVSATNEKLFF.

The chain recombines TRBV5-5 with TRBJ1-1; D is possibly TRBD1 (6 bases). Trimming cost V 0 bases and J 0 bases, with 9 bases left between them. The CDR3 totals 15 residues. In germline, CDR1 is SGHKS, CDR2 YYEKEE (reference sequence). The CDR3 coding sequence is TGTGCCAGCAGCTTGGTTGGGGGCATGAACACTGAAGCTTTCTTT. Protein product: CASSLVGGMNTEAFF.